Sequencing of this TCR beta chain was carried out in a study of cytomegalovirus exposure and HLA in healthy donors. Overall study findings and caveats: It was reportedly the case that the classifier diagnosed cytomegalovirus status with high specificity and sensitivity. Listed as cytomegalovirus-associated were roughly 180 TCR beta chains. Clonal expansion was found to be greater in HLA-associated TCR beta chains than in equally common others in a later analysis.

In the PCR, 60 Vbeta and 13 Jbeta primers were used. This table comes from immunoSEQ multiplex PCR, and its TCRdb copy is limited to in-frame clones, with some not included. The table includes 160,000 or so clones, approximately 80% detected once. The CDR3 contains 16 residues. Germline lookup yields CDR1 LGHNA and CDR2 YNFKEQ. Trimming cost V 0 bases and J 4 bases; bases outside gene matches: 4. With regard to this clone: What it recognizes is unknown.

The specimen was PBMCs. The sequence came from a woman younger than 30 in good health and CMV-seronegative. The chain carries TRBV4-2 and TRBJ2-3; 10 bases map to TRBD2. In DNA, the CDR3 is TGTGCCAGCAGCCAAGATAGGAGCGGGGGGGCAGATACGCAGTATTTT. Protein product: CASSQDRSGGADTQYF.